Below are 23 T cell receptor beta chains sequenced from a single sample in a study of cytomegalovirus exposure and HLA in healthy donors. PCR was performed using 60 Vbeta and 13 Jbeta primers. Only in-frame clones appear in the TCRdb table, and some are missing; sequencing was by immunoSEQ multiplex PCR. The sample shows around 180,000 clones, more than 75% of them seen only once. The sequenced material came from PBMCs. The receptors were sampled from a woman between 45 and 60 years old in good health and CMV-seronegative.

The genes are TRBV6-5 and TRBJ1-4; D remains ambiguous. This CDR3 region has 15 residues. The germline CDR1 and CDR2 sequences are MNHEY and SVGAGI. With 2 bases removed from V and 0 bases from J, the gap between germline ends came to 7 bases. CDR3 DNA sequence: TGTGCCAGCAGTTACATCAGGACAACTAATGAAAAACTGTTTTTT. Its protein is CASSYIRTTNEKLFF.

Written as DNA, the CDR3 is TGTGCCAGTAGCGTGGACACTTACTATGGCTACACCTTC. Translation gives CASSVDTYYGYTF. This chain connects TRBV19 to TRBJ1-2, with a possible D match to TRBD1 (5 bases). V dropped 6 bases and J dropped 3 bases, with 11 bases sitting between them. Looked up from germline, CDR1 is LNHDA and CDR2 is SQIVND (reference sequence). There are 13 residues in the CDR3.

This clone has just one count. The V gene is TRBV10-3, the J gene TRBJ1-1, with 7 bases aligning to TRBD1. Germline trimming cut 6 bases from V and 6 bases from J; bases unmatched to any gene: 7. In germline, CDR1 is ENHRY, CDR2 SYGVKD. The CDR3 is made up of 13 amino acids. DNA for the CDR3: TGTGCCATCAGGGGGCAGGGGGAGCCTGAAGCTTTCTTT. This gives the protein CAIRGQGEPEAFF.

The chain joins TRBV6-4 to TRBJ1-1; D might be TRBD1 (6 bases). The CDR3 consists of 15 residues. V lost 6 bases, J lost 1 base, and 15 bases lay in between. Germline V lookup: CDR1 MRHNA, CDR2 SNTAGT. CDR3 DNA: TGTGCCAGCAGGGTACAGGGCTTGGGGAACACTGAAGCTTTCTTT. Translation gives CASRVQGLGNTEAFF.

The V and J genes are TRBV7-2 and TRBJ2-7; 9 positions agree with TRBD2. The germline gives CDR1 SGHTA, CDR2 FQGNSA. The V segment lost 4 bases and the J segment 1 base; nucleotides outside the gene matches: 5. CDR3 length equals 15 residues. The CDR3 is CASSSGLARSYEQYF. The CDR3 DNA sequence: TGTGCCAGCAGCTCCGGACTAGCGCGATCCTACGAGCAGTACTTC.

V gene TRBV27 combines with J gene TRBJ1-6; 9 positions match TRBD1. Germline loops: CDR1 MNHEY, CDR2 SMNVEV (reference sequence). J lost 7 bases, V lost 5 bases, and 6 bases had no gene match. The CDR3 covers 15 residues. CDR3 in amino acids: CASSITTGGNSPLHF. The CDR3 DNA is TGTGCCAGCAGTATTACTACAGGGGGCAATTCACCCCTCCACTTT.

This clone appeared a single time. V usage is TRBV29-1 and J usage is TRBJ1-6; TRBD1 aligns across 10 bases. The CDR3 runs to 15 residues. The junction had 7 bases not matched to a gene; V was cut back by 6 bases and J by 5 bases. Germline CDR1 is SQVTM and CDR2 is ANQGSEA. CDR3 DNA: TGCAGCGTCCGGACAGGGGGTAGGAATAATTCACCCCTCCACTTT. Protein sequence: CSVRTGGRNNSPLHF.

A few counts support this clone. The CDR3 reads CASSLRGSGANVLTF. CDR3 DNA sequence: TGTGCCAGCAGCTTGCGAGGTTCTGGGGCCAACGTCCTGACTTTC. J is TRBJ2-6 and V is TRBV5-6, with no clear D. The germline V gene encodes CDR1 SGHDT and CDR2 YYEEEE. Trimming took off 1 base at V and 1 base at J, with 6 bases between the two ends. The CDR3 spans 15 residues. The full variable domain, its missing parts supplied by reference TRBV5-6 and TRBJ2-6, is DAGVTQSPTHLIKTRGQQVTLRCSPKSGHDTVSWYQQALGQGPQFIFQYYEEEERQRGNFPDRFSGHQFPNYSSELNVNALLLGDSALYLCASSLRGSGANVLTFGAGSRLTVL.

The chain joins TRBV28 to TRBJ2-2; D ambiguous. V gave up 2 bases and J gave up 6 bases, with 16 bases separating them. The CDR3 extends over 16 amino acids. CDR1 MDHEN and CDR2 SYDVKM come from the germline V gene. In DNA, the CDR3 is TGTGCCAGCAGTTTAGATTCCTTGTCTCGAGCCGGGGAGCTGTTTTTT. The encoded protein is CASSLDSLSRAGELFF.

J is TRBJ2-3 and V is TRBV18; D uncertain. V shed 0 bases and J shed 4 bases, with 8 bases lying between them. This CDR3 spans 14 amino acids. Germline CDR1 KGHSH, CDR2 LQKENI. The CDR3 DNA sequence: TGTGCCAGCTCACCACCTGAAAGAGCAGATACGCAGTATTTT. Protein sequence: CASSPPERADTQYF.

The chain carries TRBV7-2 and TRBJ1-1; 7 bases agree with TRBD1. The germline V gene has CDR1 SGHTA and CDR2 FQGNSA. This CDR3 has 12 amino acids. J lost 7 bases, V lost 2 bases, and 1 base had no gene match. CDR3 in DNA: TGTGCCAGCAGCTTAAACAGGGGTGAAGCTTTCTTT. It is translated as CASSLNRGEAFF.

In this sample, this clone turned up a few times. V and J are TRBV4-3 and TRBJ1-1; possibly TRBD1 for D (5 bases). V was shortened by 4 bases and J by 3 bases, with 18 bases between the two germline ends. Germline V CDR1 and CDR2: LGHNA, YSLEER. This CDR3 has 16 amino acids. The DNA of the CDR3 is TGCGCCAGCAGCCCCGGCGGCAGGACAATATACACTGAAGCTTTCTTT. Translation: CASSPGGRTIYTEAFF.

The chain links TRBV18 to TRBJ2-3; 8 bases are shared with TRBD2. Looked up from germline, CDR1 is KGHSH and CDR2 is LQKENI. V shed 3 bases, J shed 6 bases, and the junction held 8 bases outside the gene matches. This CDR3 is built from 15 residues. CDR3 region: CASSPQTGTRDTQYF. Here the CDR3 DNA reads TGTGCCAGCTCACCGCAAACCGGGACTAGGGATACGCAGTATTTT.

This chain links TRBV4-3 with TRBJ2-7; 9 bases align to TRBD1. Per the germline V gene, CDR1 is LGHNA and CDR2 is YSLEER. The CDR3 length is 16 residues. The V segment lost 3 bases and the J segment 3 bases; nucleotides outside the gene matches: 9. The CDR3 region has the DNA TGCGCCAGCAGCCAGACTGGGACAGGGACCCGCTACGAGCAGTACTTC. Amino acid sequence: CASSQTGTGTRYEQYF.

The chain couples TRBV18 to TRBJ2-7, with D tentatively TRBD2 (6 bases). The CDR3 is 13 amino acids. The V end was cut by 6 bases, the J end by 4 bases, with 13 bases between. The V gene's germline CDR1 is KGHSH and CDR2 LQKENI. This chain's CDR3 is CASSRGGEYEQYF. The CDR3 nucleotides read TGTGCCAGCTCTAGGGGCGGGGAATACGAGCAGTACTTC.

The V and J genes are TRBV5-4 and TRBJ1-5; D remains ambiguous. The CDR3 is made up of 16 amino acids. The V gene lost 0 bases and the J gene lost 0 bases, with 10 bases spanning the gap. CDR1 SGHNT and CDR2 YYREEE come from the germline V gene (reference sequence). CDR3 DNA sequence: TGTGCCAGCAGCTTGGACGGAGGCTATAGCAATCAGCCCCAGCATTTT. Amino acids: CASSLDGGYSNQPQHF.

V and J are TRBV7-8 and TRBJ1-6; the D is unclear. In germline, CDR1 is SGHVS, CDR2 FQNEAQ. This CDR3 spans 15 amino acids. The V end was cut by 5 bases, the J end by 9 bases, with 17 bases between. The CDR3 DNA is TGTGCCAGCAGCCCCTCCAGGCCGGTGGGTTCACCCCTCCACTTT. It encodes CASSPSRPVGSPLHF.

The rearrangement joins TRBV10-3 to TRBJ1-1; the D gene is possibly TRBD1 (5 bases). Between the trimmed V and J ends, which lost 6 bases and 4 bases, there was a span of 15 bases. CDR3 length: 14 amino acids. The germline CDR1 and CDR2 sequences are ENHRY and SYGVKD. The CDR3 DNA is TGTGCCATCAGCACCGGGACTGAGATCACTGAAGCTTTCTTT. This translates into CAISTGTEITEAFF.

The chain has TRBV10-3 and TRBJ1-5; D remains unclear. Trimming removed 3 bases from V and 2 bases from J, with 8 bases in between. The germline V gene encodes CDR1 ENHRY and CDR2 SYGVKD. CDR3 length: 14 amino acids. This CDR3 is CAISEISGNQPQHF. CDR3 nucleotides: TGTGCCATCAGTGAAATATCGGGCAATCAGCCCCAGCATTTT.

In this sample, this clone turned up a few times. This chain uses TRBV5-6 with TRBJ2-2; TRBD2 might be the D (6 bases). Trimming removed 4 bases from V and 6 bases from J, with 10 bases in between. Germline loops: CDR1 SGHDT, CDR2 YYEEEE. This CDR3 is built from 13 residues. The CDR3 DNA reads TGTGCCAGCAGCCCAACGGGGGCCGGGGAGCTGTTTTTT. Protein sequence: CASSPTGAGELFF.

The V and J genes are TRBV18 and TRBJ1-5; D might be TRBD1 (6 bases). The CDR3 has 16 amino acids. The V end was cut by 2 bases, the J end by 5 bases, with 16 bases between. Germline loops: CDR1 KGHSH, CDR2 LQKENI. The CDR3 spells CASSPTVTGRDQPQHF. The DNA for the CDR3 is TGTGCCAGCTCACCAACGGTAACAGGGAGGGATCAGCCCCAGCATTTT.

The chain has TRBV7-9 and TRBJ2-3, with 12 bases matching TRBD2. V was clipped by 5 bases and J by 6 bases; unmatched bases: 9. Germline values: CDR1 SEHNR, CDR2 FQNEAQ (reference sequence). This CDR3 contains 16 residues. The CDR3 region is CASSPASGGAEDTQYF. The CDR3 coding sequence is TGTGCCAGCAGCCCGGCTAGCGGGGGGGCCGAGGATACGCAGTATTTT. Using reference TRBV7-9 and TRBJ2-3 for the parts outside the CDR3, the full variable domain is DTGVSQNPRHKITKRGQNVTFRCDPISEHNRLYWYRQTLGQGPEFLTYFQNEAQLEKSRLLSDRFSAERPKGSFSTLEIQRTEQGDSAMYLCASSPASGGAEDTQYFGPGTRLTVL.

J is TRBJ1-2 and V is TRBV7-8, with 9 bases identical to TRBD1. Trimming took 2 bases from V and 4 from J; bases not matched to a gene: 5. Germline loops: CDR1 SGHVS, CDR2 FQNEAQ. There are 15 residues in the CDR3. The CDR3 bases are TGTGCCAGCAGCTTATCTGCGACAGGGGGCTATGGCTACACCTTC. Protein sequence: CASSLSATGGYGYTF.